This T cell receptor (beta chain) was sequenced for a study of blood T cells in healthy people across ages. This clonotype occurred a few times. Its target is not known. Through a sample-barcoded 5' primer and a J-beta primer mix, a second PCR was run for about 7 to 12 cycles. Every cDNA molecule carried a tag from a template-switch adaptor bearing 12 random nucleotides. TCRdb called the 5' RACE reads again in MiXCR, with one record for every CDR3 protein. In the table there are 600,000 to 1,000,000 distinct CDR3 sequences, more than 45% of which are singletons. Trimming removed 5 bases from V and 5 bases from J, with 11 bases in between. Germline CDR1 is SGHRS and CDR2 is YFSETQ. There are 13 residues in the CDR3. Each sample had at least 6 million PBMCs isolated. Study outcomes and limitations: Because donor CMV status was unknown, expanded clonotype changes were possibly confounded. Strongly correlated with naive T cell percentage was TCR beta diversity.

The chain carries TRBV5-1 and TRBJ2-1; unclear D gene. The origin of this receptor is a man aged 25-45 years in good health. Sequenced material: blood. The CDR3 is CASSSDGNNEQFF. CDR3 in DNA: TGCGCCAGCAGTTCGGACGGAAACAATGAGCAGTTCTTC.